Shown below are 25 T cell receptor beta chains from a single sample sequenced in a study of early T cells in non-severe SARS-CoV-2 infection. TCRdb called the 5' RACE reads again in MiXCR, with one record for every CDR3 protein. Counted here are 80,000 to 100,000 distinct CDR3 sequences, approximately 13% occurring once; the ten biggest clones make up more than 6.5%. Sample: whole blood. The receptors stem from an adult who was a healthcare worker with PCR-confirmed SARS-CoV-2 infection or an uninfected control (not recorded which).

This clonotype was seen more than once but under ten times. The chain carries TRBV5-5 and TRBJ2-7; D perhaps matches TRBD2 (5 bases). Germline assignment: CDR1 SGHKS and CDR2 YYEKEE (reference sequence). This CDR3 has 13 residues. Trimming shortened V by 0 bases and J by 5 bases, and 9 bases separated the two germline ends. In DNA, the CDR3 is TGTGCCAGCAGCTTGGGAGGGATCGACGAGCAGTACTTC. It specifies CASSLGGIDEQYF.

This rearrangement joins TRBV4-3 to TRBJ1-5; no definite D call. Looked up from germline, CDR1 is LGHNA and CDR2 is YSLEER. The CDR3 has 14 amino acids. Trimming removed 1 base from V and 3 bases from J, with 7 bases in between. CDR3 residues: CASSQGHINQPQHF. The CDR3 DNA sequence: TGCGCCAGCAGCCAAGGTCACATCAATCAGCCCCAGCATTTT.

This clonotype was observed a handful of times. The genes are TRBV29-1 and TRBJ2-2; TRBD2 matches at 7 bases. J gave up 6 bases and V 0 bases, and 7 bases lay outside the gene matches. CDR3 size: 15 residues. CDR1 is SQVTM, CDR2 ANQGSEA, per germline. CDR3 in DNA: TGCAGCGTTGAAGATCCCGGGAGGTGGGCCGGGGAGCTGTTTTTT. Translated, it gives CSVEDPGRWAGELFF.

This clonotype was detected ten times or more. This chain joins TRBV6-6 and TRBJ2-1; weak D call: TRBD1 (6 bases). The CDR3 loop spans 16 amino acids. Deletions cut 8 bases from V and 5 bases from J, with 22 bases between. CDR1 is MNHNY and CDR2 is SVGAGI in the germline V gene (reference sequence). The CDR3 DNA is TGTGCCAGCGGAACAGGGACCTCATTTATACACAATGAGCAGTTCTTC. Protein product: CASGTGTSFIHNEQFF.

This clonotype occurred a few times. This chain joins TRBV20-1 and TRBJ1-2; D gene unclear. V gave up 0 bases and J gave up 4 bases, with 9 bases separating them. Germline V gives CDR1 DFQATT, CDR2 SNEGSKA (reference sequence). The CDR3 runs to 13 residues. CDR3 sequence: CSARDLGSYGYTF. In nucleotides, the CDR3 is TGCAGTGCTAGAGATCTCGGATCCTATGGCTACACCTTC.

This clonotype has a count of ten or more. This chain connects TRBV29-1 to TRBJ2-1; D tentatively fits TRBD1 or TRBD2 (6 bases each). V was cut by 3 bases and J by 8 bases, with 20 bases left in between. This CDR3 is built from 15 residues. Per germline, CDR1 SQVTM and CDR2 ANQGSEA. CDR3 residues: CSVDSRGGPRDEQFF. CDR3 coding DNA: TGCAGCGTTGATTCCAGGGGAGGCCCCAGGGATGAGCAGTTCTTC.

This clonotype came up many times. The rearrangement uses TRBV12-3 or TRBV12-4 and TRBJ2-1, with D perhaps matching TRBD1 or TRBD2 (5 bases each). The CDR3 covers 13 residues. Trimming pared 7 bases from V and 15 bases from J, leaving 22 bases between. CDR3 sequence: CASNQGVNPRGFF. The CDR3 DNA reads TGTGCCAGCAATCAAGGGGTGAACCCCCGGGGGTTCTTC.

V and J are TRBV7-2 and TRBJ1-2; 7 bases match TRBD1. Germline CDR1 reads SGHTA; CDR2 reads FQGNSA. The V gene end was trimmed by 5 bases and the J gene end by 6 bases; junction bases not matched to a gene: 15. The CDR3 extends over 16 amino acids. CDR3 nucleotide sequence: TGTGCCAGCAGCCCTCGCCCCACAGGGGCCCAAAATGGCTACACCTTC. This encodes CASSPRPTGAQNGYTF.

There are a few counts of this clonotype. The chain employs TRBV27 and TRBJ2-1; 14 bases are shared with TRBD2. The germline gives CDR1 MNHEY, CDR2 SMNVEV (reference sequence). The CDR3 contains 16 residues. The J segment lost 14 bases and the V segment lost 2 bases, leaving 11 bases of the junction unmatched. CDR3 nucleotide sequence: TGTGCCAGCAGTTTAAGTACCGGGACTAGCGGGAGAAGGAAGTTCTTC. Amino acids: CASSLSTGTSGRRKFF.

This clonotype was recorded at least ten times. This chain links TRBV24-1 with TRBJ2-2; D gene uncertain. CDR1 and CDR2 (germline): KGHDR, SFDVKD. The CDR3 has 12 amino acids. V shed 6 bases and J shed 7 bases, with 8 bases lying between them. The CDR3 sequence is CATSYFSGELFF. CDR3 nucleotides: TGTGCCACCAGTTACTTCAGCGGGGAGCTGTTTTTT.

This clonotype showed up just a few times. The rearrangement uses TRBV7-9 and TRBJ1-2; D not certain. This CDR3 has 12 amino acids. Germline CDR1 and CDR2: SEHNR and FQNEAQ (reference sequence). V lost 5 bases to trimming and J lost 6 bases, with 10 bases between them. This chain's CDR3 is CASSPPRDGYTF. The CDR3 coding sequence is TGTGCCAGCAGCCCGCCCAGAGATGGCTACACCTTC.

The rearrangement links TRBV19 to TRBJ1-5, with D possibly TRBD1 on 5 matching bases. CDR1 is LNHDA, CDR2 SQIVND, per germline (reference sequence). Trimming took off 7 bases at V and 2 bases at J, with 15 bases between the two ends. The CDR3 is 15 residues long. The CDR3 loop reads CASKGEVPGNQPQHF. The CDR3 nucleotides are TGTGCCAGTAAAGGGGAAGTGCCAGGCAATCAGCCCCAGCATTTT.

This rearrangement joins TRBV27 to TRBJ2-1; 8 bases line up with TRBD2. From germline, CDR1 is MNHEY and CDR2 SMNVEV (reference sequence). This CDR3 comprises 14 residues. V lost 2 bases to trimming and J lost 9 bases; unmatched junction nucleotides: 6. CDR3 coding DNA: TGTGCCAGCAGTTTAATGGGACTAGGGGGTGAGCAGTTCTTC. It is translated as CASSLMGLGGEQFF.

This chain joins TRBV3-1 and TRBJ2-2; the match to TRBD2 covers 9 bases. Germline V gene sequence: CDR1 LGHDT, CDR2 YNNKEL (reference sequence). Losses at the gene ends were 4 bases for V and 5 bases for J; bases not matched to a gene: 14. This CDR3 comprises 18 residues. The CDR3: CASSPRGSGSLATGELFF. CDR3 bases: TGTGCCAGCAGCCCCCGGGGTAGCGGGAGTCTCGCAACCGGGGAGCTGTTTTTT.

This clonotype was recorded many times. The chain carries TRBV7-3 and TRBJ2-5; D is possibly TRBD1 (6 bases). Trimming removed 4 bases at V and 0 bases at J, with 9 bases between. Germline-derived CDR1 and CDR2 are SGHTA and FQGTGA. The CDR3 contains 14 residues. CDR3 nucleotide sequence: TGTGCCAGCAGCTCAGGGGCCTACCAAGAGACCCAGTACTTC. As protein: CASSSGAYQETQYF.

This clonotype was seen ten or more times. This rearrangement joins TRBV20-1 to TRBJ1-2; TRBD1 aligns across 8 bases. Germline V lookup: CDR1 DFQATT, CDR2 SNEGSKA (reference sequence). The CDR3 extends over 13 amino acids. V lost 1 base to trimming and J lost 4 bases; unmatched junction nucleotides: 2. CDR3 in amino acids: CSARATGGYGYTF. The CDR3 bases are TGCAGTGCTAGAGCAACAGGGGGCTATGGCTACACCTTC.

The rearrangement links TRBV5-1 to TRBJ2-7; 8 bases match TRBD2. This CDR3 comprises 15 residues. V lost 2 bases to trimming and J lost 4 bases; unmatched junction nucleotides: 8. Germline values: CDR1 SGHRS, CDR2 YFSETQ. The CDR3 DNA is TGCGCCAGCAGCTTATCCGGGACTAGTGCGTACGAGCAGTACTTC. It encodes CASSLSGTSAYEQYF.

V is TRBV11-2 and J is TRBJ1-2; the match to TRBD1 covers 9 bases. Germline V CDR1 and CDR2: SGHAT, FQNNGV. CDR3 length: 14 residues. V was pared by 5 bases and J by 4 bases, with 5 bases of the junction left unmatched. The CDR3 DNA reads TGTGCCAGCAGCCCGACAGGGGGTGGCTATGGCTACACCTTC. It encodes CASSPTGGGYGYTF.

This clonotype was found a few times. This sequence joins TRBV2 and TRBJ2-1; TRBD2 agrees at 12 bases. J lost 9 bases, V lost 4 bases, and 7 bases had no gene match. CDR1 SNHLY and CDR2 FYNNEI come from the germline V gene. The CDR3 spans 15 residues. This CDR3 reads CASSVLAGGSSEQFF. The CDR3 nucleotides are TGTGCCAGCAGTGTCCTAGCGGGAGGGTCTAGTGAGCAGTTCTTC.

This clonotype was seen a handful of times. CDR3 DNA: TGCAGCGTTGGGGCAGGGTTTGGCACTGAAGCTTTCTTT. Translation gives CSVGAGFGTEAFF. The V gene is TRBV29-1, the J gene TRBJ1-1; D possibly corresponds to TRBD1 (5 bases). The CDR3 runs to 13 residues. The V gene's germline CDR1 is SQVTM and CDR2 ANQGSEA. Trimming took 4 bases from V and 4 from J, leaving 13 bases between them.

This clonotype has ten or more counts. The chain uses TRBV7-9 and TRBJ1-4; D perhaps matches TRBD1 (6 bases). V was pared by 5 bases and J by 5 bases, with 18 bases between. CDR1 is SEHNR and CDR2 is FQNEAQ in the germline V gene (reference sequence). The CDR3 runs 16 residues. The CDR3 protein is CASSPTGGALNEKLFF. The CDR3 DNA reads TGTGCCAGCAGCCCCACGGGGGGGGCGCTGAATGAAAAACTGTTTTTT.

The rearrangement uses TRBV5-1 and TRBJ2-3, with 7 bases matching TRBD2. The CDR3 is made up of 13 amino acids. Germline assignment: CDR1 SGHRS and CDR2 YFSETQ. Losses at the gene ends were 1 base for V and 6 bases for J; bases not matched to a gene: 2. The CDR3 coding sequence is TGCGCCAGCAGCTTGTGGGAGGGGGATACGCAGTATTTT. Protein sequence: CASSLWEGDTQYF.

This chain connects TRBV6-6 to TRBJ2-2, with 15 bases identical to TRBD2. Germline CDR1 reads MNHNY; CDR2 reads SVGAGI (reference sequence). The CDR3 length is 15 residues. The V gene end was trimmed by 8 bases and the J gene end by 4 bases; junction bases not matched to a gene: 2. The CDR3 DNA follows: TGTGCCAGCTCGGGACTAGCGGGAGGCACCGGGGAGCTGTTTTTT. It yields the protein CASSGLAGGTGELFF.

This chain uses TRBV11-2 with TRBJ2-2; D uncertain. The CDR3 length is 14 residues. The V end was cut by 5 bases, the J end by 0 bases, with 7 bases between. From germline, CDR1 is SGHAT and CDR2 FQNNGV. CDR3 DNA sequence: TGTGCCAGCAGCCGACGGGCGAACACCGGGGAGCTGTTTTTT. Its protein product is CASSRRANTGELFF. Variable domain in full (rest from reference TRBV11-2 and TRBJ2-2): EAGVAQSPRYKIIEKRQSVAFWCNPISGHATLYWYQQILGQGPKLLIQFQNNGVVDDSQLPKDRFSAERLKGVDSTLKIQPAKLEDSAVYLCASSRRANTGELFFGEGSRLTVL.

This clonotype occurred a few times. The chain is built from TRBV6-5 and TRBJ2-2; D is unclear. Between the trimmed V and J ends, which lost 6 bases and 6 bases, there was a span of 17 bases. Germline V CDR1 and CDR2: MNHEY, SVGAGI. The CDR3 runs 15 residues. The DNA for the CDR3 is TGTGCCAGCAGGAAGGACGGCCTGAGGTCCGGGGAGCTGTTTTTT. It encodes CASRKDGLRSGELFF.